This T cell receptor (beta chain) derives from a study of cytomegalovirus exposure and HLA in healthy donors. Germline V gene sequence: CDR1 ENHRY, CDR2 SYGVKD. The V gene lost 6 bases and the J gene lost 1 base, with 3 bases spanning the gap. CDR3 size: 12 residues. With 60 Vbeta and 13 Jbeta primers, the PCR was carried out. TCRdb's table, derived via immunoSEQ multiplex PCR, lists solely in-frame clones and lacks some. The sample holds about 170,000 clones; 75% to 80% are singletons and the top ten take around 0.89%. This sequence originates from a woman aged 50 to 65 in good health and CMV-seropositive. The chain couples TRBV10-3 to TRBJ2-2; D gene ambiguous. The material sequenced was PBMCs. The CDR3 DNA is TGTGCCATCAGCGGGAACACCGGGGAGCTGTTTTTT. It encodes CAISGNTGELFF.